Shown below are 6 T cell receptor beta chains from a single sample sequenced in a study of beta chain features in type 1 diabetes. Expressed TCRB transcripts got sequenced, as all isolated RNA was reverse transcribed. TCRdb's table, derived via immunoSEQ multiplex PCR, lists solely in-frame clones and lacks some. Here the sample spans over 120,000 clones, about a tenth being singletons. Sequencing was performed on central memory CD4+ T cells from blood. These receptors came from a man between 18 and 35 years old in good health.

This rearrangement joins TRBV6-1 to TRBJ2-5; 8 bases are a match to TRBD1. Germline lookup yields CDR1 MNHNS and CDR2 SASEGT. With 6 bases clipped from V and 1 base from J, the junction kept 4 bases outside the gene matches. This CDR3 contains 14 residues. The CDR3, as DNA: TGTGCCAGCAGCCCCGGGACAGGCCAAGAGACCCAGTACTTC. Its translation: CASSPGTGQETQYF.

This clone was seen repeatedly, ten times or more. The chain links TRBV7-9 to TRBJ1-2; TRBD1 matches 9 bases. CDR1 is SEHNR and CDR2 is FQNEAQ in the germline V gene (reference sequence). The V gene end was trimmed by 5 bases and the J gene end by 5 bases; junction bases not matched to a gene: 9. The CDR3 spans 15 residues. CDR3 coding DNA: TGTGCCAGCAGCGCATATGAGACAGGGGGATATGGCTACACCTTC. Amino acids: CASSAYETGGYGYTF.

V and J are TRBV6-1 and TRBJ1-2; D is unclear. CDR1 and CDR2 from the germline V gene are MNHNS and SASEGT. The CDR3 spans 13 residues. V was cut by 6 bases and J by 6 bases, with 14 bases left in between. The CDR3 DNA reads as TGTGCCAGCAGCGCCCGGGTAAGAGATGGCTACACCTTC. This codes for CASSARVRDGYTF.

The sample holds a few counts of this clone. This rearrangement joins TRBV2 to TRBJ2-2; perhaps TRBD2 as D (7 bases). The V end lost 7 bases, the J end lost 4 bases, and 19 bases lay between the germline ends. Germline V lookup: CDR1 SNHLY, CDR2 FYNNEI. CDR3 length: 16 residues. CDR3 DNA sequence: TGTGCCAGCATGAGTGGGGGGGGCCGTAGCACCGGGGAGCTGTTTTTT. Protein product: CASMSGGGRSTGELFF.

This clone was found a few times. The chain uses TRBV7-9 and TRBJ1-4, with a weak D call TRBD1 (5 bases). The length of the CDR3 is 15 residues. V was trimmed by 5 bases and J by 8 bases, leaving 18 bases between them. Looked up from germline, CDR1 is SEHNR and CDR2 is FQNEAQ (reference sequence). CDR3 coding DNA: TGTGCCAGCAGCCCAACCAGGGTAGCAGGAGAAAAACTGTTTTTT. Protein sequence: CASSPTRVAGEKLFF.

This chain connects TRBV7-7 to TRBJ2-5; 11 positions match TRBD2. Unmatched junction bases numbered 7, after V lost 5 bases and J lost 2 bases. The CDR3 spans 16 residues. Germline CDR1 and CDR2: SSHAT and FNYEAQ (reference sequence). The CDR3 DNA is TGTGCCAGCAGCCCCTCTAGCGGGGGGAGGCAAGAGACCCAGTACTTC. As protein: CASSPSSGGRQETQYF.